This T cell receptor beta chain was documented in a study of cytotoxic CD8 clonotypes in ibrutinib-treated CLL. Study-level information: Samples averaged around 280,000 productive templates and 94,082 productive rearrangements.

Repertoires were generated with immunoSEQ multiplex PCR, while TCRdb's copy carries only in-frame clones and drops some. This table holds roughly 56,000 clones, approximately 71% found once. CDR1 and CDR2 from the germline V gene are SGHTA and FQGNSA. Trimming left V 0 bases short and J 6 bases short, with 9 bases between. The CDR3 loop spans 14 amino acids. J is TRBJ1-5 and V is TRBV7-2; the D is unclear. The sequence was obtained from a human donor with chronic lymphocytic leukemia. The specimen comprised PBMCs, sampled after 12 months of ibrutinib treatment. The CDR3 sequence is CASSLASGIQPQHF. The CDR3 DNA is TGTGCCAGCAGCTTAGCTTCGGGGATTCAGCCCCAGCATTTT.